This note documents a single TCR beta chain sequence. The source of the sample is a study of blood T cell repertoires in COVID-19. Study background: The study drew acute and convalescent COVID-19 samples from the United States, Italy and Spain. PBMCs, B-cell-depleted T cells, or T cells provided the cDNA or gDNA that made up the material.

From germline, CDR1 is LNHDA and CDR2 SQIVND (reference sequence). Trimming removed 7 bases from V and 3 bases from J, with 15 bases in between. The length of the CDR3 is 15 residues. In the authors' workflow: Using reference gene primer amplification, nucleated cell counts were estimated. TCRdb's copy holds only in-frame clones and misses some; the assay was immunoSEQ multiplex PCR. V and J calls and clone size are those listed in that table; D and trimming were worked out from the DNA. The data show 130,000 to 150,000 clones, with roughly 79% seen just once and approximately 8.4% held by the top ten.

The receptor was derived from a human donor with acute or convalescent COVID-19. The donor label of this sample is uncertain. V gene TRBV19 combines with J gene TRBJ1-4, with D unresolved. Sample: peripheral blood. CDR3 in DNA: TGTGCCAGTACCCCTCGAGCAGGCCCTAATGAAAAACTGTTTTTT. The encoded protein is CASTPRAGPNEKLFF.